Listed below are T cell receptor beta chains from one sample, sequenced in a study of patients and donors after allogeneic stem cell transplantation. TCRdb analysed the RT-PCR reads with MiXCR anew, one entry per CDR3 protein. The repertoire includes 400,000 to 450,000 distinct CDR3 sequences, roughly 17% of them detected once, and over 6% sits in the top ten. The material sequenced was blood, either unsorted or a sorted T cell fraction (not recorded which). Receptors originate from a human donor who was either an allogeneic HSCT recipient or a stem cell or donor lymphocyte infusion donor (not recorded which). It is not recorded whose cells these are; they may come from a transplant donor. The CDR3 runs from the conserved cysteine through the conserved F or W. A D gene is named only where the DNA matches it firmly. Clone sizes are given selectively: once, few, many, or a class where the clone is expanded.

CASSFEYQPQHF,TGTGCCAGCAGTTTTGAGTATCAGCCCCAGCATTTT,TRBV12-3/TRBV12-4,.,.,TRBJ1-5
CSARDRRETYYGYTF,TGCAGTGCTAGAGATCGTAGAGAAACCTACTATGGCTACACCTTC,TRBV20-1,few,.,TRBJ1-2
CASSLVGRGRLYNEQFF,TGTGCCAGCAGCTTGGTAGGGCGCGGACGCCTTTACAATGAGCAGTTCTTC,TRBV5-6,many,.,TRBJ2-1
CASSLPSGELFF,TGTGCCAGCAGCTTACCGTCCGGGGAGCTGTTTTTT,TRBV7-8,.,.,TRBJ2-2
CSARDGSSYEQYF,TGCAGTGCTAGAGACGGTAGCTCCTACGAGCAGTACTTC,TRBV20-1,many,.,TRBJ2-7
CATSAETTRSSYEQYF,TGTGCCACCAGTGCCGAAACTACTAGGAGTAGCTACGAGCAGTACTTC,TRBV24-1,.,.,TRBJ2-7
CASSPRRDTQYF,TGTGCCAGCAGCCCTAGGCGAGATACGCAGTATTTT,TRBV28,few,.,TRBJ2-3
CASSPTGRVTEAFF,TGTGCCAGCAGCCCGACAGGGAGGGTCACTGAAGCTTTCTTT,TRBV5-6,.,TRBD1,TRBJ1-1
CASSQDGQGANTEAFF,TGCGCCAGCAGCCAGGATGGACAGGGTGCTAACACTGAAGCTTTCTTT,TRBV4-3,few,TRBD1,TRBJ1-1
CSVERGGETQYF,TGCAGCGTTGAACGGGGTGGGGAGACCCAGTACTTC,TRBV29-1,few,.,TRBJ2-5
CSATGQGFNQPQHF,TGCAGTGCTACTGGTCAGGGGTTCAATCAGCCCCAGCATTTT,TRBV20-1,.,.,TRBJ1-5
CASSARTSGGTDTQYF,TGTGCCAGCAGCGCCCGGACTAGCGGGGGGACAGATACGCAGTATTTT,TRBV9,few,TRBD2,TRBJ2-3
CASTRRRTGGAGLRSGANVLTF,TGTGCCAGCACCCGGAGAAGGACAGGGGGCGCAGGTCTCCGCTCTGGGGCCAACGTCCTGACTTTC,TRBV12-3/TRBV12-4,.,TRBD1,TRBJ2-6
CASSYLGTHGYNEQFF,TGTGCCAGCAGTTACTTGGGGACTCATGGGTACAATGAGCAGTTCTTC,TRBV6-2/TRBV6-3,few,.,TRBJ2-1
CASSLDAQTYEQYF,TGCGCCAGCAGCTTGGACGCCCAGACCTACGAGCAGTACTTC,TRBV5-1,few,.,TRBJ2-7